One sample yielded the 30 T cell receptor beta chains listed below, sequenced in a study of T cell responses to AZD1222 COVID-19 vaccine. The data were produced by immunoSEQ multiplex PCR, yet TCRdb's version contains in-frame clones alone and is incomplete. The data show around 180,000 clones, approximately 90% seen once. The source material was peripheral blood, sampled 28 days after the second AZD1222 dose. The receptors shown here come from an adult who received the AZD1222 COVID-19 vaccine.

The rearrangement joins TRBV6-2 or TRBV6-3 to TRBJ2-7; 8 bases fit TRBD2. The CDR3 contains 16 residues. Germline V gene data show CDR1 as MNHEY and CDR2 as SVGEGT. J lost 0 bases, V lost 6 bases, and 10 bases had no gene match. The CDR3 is CASSDETSASSYEQYF. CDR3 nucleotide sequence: TGTGCCAGCAGCGACGAGACTAGCGCGAGCTCCTACGAGCAGTACTTC.

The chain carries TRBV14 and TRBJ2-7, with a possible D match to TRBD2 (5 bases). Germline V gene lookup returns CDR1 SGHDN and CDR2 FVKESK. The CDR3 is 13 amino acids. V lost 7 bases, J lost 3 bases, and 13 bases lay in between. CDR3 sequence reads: CASTPLGGYEQYF. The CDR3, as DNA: TGTGCCAGCACCCCACTAGGAGGCTACGAGCAGTACTTC.

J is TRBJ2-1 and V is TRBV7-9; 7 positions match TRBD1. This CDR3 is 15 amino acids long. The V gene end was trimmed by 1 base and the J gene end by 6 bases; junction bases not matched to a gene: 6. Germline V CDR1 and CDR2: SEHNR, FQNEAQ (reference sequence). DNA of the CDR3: TGTGCCAGCAGCTTAGGGGGGACAGCGAGCAATGAGCAGTTCTTC. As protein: CASSLGGTASNEQFF.

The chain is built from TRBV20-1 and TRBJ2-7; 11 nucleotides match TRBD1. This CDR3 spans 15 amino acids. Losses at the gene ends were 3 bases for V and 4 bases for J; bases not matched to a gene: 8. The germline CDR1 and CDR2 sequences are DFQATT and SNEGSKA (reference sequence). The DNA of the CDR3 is TGCAGTGCTAGTAGGGGGACAGGGGGTTCTTACGAGCAGTACTTC. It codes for CSASRGTGGSYEQYF.

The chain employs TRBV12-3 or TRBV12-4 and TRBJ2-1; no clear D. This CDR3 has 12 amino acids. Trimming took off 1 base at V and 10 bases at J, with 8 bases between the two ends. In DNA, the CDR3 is TGTGCCAGCAGTTTAGGGCCCAAAGAGCAGTTCTTC. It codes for CASSLGPKEQFF.

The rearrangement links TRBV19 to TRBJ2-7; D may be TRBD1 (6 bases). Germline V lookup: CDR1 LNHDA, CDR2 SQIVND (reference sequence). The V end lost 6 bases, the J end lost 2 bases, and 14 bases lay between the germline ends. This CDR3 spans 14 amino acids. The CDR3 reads CASSPRGGPYEQYF. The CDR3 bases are TGTGCCAGTAGCCCGCGAGGGGGTCCCTACGAGCAGTACTTC. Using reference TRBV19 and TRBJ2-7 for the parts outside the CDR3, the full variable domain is DGGITQSPKYLFRKEGQNVTLSCEQNLNHDAMYWYRQDPGQGLRLIYYSQIVNDFQKGDIAEGYSVSREKKESFPLTVTSAQKNPTAFYLCASSPRGGPYEQYFGPGTRLTVT.

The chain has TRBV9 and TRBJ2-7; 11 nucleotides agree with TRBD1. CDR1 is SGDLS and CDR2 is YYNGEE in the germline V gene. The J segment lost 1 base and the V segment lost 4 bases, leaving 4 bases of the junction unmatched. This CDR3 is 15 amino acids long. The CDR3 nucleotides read TGTGCCAGCAGCTACGGGACAGGGGGGTCCTACGAGCAGTACTTC. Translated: CASSYGTGGSYEQYF.

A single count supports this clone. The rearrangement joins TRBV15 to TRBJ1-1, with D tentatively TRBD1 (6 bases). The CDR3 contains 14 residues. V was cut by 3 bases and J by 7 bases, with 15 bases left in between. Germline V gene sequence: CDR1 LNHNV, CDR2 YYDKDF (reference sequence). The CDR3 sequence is CATSRERQAIEAFF. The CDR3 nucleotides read TGTGCCACCAGCAGGGAACGACAGGCGATTGAAGCTTTCTTT.

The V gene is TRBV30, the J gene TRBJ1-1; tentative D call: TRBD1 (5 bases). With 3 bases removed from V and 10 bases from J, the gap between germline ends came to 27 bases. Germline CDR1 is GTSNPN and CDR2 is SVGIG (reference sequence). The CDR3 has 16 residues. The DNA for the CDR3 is TGTGCCTGGAGCCCTCAACCGAGGGGCAACAAGGGAGGAGCTTTCTTT. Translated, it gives CAWSPQPRGNKGGAFF.

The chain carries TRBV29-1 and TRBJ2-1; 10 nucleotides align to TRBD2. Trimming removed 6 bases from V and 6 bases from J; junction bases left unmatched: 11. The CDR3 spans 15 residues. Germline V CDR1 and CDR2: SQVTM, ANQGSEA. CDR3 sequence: CSVTRGLAGVNEQFF. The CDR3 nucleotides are TGCAGCGTAACCCGGGGGCTAGCGGGAGTCAATGAGCAGTTCTTC.

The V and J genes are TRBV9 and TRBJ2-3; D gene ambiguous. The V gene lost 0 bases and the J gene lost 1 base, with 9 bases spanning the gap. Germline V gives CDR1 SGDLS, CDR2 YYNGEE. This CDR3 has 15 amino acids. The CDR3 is CASSVAGWGTDTQYF. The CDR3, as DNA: TGTGCCAGCAGCGTAGCCGGGTGGGGCACAGATACGCAGTATTTT. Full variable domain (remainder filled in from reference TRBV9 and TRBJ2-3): DSGVTQTPKHLITATGQRVTLRCSPRSGDLSVYWYQQSLDQGLQFLIQYYNGEERAKGNILERFSAQQFPDLHSELNLSSLELGDSALYFCASSVAGWGTDTQYFGPGTRLTVL.

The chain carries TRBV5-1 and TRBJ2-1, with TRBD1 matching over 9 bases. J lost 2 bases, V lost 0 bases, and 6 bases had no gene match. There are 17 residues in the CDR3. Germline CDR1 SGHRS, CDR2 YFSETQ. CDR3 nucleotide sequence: TGCGCCAGCAGCTTGGGGACAGGGGCTCCCACCTACAATGAGCAGTTCTTC. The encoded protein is CASSLGTGAPTYNEQFF.

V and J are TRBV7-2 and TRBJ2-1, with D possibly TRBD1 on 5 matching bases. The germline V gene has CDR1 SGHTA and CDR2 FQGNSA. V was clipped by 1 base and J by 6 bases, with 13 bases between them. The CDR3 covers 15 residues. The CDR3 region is CASSLEGYDSNEQFF. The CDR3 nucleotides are TGTGCCAGCAGCTTAGAGGGGTATGATTCCAATGAGCAGTTCTTC.

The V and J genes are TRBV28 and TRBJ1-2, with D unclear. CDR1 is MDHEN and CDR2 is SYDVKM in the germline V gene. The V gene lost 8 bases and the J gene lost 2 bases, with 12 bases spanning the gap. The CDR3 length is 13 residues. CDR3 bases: TGTGCCAGCGGTCAGGACCTCAACTATGGCTACACCTTC. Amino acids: CASGQDLNYGYTF.

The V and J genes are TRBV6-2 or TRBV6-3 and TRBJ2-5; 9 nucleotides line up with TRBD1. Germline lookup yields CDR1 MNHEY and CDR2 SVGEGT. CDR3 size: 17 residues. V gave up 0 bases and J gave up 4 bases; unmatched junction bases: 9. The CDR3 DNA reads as TGTGCCAGCAGTTACTCATTCTTCGGGACAGGGTTAGAGACCCAGTACTTC. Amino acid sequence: CASSYSFFGTGLETQYF.

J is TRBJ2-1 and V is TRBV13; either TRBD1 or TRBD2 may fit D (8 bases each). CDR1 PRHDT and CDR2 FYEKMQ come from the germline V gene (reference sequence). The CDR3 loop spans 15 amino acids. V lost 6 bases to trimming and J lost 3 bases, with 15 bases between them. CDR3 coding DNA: TGTGCCAGCAGGTCGGGGGGGACAGGCTACAATGAGCAGTTCTTC. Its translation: CASRSGGTGYNEQFF. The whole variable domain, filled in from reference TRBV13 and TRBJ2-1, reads AAGVIQSPRHLIKEKRETATLKCYPIPRHDTVYWYQQGPGQDPQFLISFYEKMQSDKGSIPDRFSAQQFSDYHSELNMSSLELGDSALYFCASRSGGTGYNEQFFGPGTRLTVL.

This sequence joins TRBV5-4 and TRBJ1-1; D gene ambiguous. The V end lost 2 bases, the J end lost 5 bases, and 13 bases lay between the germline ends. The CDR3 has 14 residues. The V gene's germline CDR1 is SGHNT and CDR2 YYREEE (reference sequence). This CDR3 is CASSFNTLRTEAFF. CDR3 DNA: TGTGCCAGCAGCTTTAACACACTGAGGACTGAAGCTTTCTTT.

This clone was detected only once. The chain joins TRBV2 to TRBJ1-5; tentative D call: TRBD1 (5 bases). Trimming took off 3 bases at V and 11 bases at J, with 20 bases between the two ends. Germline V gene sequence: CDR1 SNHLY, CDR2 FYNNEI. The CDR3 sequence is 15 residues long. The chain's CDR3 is CASSEDTGVVIAQHF. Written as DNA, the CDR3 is TGTGCCAGCAGTGAGGACACCGGAGTCGTCATAGCCCAGCATTTT.

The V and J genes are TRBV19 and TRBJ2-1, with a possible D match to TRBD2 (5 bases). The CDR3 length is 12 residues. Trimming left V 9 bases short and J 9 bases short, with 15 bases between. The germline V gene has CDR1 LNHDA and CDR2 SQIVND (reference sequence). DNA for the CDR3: TGTGCCAGAGCCGAGGGCCTAGGTGAGCAGTTCTTC. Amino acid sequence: CARAEGLGEQFF.

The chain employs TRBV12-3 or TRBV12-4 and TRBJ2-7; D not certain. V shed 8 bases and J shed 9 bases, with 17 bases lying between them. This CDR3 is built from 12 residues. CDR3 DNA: TGTGCCAGCGGATCAACCGACTGGGCGCAGTACTTC. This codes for CASGSTDWAQYF.

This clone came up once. In DNA form, the CDR3 reads TGTGCCAGCAGCTCTCGACAAGGTGTCGTCTTACCCGGGGAGCTGTTTTTT. Its translation: CASSSRQGVVLPGELFF. The chain couples TRBV7-3 to TRBJ2-2; D ambiguous. This CDR3 comprises 17 residues. The germline V and J ends were trimmed by 4 bases and 6 bases, with 21 bases remaining between them. Germline V gene sequence: CDR1 SGHTA, CDR2 FQGTGA.

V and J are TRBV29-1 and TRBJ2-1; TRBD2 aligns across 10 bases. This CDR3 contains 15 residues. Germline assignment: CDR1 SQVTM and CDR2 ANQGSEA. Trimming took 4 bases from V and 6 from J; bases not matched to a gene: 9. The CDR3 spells CSVGVLAGASNEQFF. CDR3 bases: TGCAGCGTTGGGGTGCTAGCGGGAGCCTCCAATGAGCAGTTCTTC.

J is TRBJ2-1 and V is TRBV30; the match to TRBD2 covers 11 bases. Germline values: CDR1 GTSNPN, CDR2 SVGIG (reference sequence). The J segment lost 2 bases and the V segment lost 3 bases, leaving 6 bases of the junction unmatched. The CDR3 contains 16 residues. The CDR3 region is CAWRQTSGRPYNEQFF. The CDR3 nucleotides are TGTGCCTGGAGGCAAACTAGCGGGAGACCCTACAATGAGCAGTTCTTC. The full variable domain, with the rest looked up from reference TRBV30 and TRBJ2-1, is SQTIHQWPATLVQPVGSPLSLECTVEGTSNPNLYWYRQAAGRGLQLLFYSVGIGQISSEVPQNLSASRPQDRQFILSSKKLLLSDSGFYLCAWRQTSGRPYNEQFFGPGTRLTVL.

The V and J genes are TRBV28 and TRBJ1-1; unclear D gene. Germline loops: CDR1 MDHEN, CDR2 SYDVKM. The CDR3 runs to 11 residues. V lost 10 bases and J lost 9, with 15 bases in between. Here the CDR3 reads CATDRRTQAFF. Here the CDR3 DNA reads TGTGCCACAGATAGAAGGACGCAAGCTTTCTTT.

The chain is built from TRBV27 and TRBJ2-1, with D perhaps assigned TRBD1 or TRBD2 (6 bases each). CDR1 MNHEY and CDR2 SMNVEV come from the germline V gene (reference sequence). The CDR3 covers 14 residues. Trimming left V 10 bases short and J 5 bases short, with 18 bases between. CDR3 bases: TGTGCCACCCAAGAAGGGGGGTTGGACAATGAGCAGTTCTTC. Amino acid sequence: CATQEGGLDNEQFF.

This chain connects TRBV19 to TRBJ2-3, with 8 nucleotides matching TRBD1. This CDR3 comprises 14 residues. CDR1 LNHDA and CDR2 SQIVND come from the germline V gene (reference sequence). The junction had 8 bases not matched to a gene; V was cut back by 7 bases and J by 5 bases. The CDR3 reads CASTTQGGRDTQYF. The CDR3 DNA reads TGTGCCAGTACCACACAGGGGGGTCGAGATACGCAGTATTTT.

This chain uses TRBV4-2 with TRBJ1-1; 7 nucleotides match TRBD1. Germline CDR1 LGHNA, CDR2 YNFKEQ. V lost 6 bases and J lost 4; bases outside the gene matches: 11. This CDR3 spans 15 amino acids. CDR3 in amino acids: CASRLKTGLVTEAFF. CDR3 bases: TGTGCCAGCAGACTTAAGACAGGGCTCGTCACTGAAGCTTTCTTT.

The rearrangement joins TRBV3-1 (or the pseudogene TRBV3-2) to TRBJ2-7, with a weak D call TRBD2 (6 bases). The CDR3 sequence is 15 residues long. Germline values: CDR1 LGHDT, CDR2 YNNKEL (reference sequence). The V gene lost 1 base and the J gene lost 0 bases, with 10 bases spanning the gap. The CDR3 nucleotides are TGTGCCAGCAGCCAAGCGGGAGTCGGCTCCTACGAGCAGTACTTC. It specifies CASSQAGVGSYEQYF.

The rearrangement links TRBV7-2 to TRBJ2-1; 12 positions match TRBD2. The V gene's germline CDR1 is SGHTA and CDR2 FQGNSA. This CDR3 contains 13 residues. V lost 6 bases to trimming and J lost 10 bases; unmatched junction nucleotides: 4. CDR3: CASRLAGGLEQFF. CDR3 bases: TGTGCCAGCAGGCTAGCGGGAGGGCTAGAGCAGTTCTTC.

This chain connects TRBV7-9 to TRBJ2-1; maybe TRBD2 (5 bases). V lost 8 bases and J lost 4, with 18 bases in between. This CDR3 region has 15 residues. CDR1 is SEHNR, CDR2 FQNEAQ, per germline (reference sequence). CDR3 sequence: CASVAGRAPYNEQFF. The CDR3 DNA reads TGTGCCAGCGTCGCGGGCCGGGCACCTTACAATGAGCAGTTCTTC.